This T cell receptor beta chain was identified in a study of OX40 agonist ivuxolimab in advanced cancers. V shed 7 bases, J shed 6 bases, and the junction held 4 bases outside the gene matches. The CDR3 covers 12 residues. In germline, CDR1 is SNHLY, CDR2 FYNNEI. Remarks on this clone: Antigen: not known.

The assay was immunoSEQ multiplex PCR, and TCRdb's table has in-frame clones only and misses some. The sample gives 65,000 to 95,000 clones, roughly nine tenths of which show up once; under 0.25% is in the top ten. Study-wide findings and caveats: CD4+ and CD8+ T cells in blood underwent clonal expansion by week 6 at 0.1 to 3.0 mg/kg.

V usage is TRBV2 and J usage is TRBJ1-2; 8 nucleotides align to TRBD1. The source of this sequence is an adult with an advanced solid tumor such as melanoma, head and neck, liver or kidney cancer. This specimen consisted of CD4+ or CD8+ T cells sorted from blood, obtained in a trial of the OX40 agonist ivuxolimab. The CDR3 region is CASKQGADGYTF. In DNA, the CDR3 is TGTGCCAGCAAGCAGGGGGCAGATGGCTACACCTTC.